This T cell receptor (beta chain) was observed in a study of cytomegalovirus exposure and HLA in healthy donors (dated by TCRdb to the late 2010s). General notes on the study: An earlier analysis of more than 550 of the donors reported 276 Gb of sequence data and around 120 million unique TCR beta sequences obtained from around 190 million T cells. An early release covering roughly 580 HLA-typed donors comprised about 290 gigabases of sequencing data and roughly 85 million unique TCR sequences. Of the 300 to 500 genotyped donors, approximately 81% were placed in the genetic ancestry cluster associated with self-reported Caucasian donors. The aim of the study was to test whether cataloging public T cell receptors could identify signatures of past pathogen exposure. Using immunosequencing, the study profiled T cell repertoires from 666 subjects and related those repertoires to cytomegalovirus serostatus. Along with the roughly 700-subject first cohort, a separate validation cohort of more than 90 different subjects was used. To predict cytomegalovirus infection status, the study brought together high-throughput TCR immunosequencing, statistical association of individual TCRs with disease status, and machine learning. A later analysis re-examined previously published TCR beta repertoires from 610 or so donors and added high-resolution HLA genotyping to investigate patterns of TCR occurrence. Rather than drawing on any new phenotypic data, the later analysis identified candidate immune exposures from TCR beta sequences and the way those sequences occurred across donors. An earlier analysis of 587 of the donors used high-throughput TCR beta sequencing to judge whether each TCR beta V gene segment behaved as functional or pseudogenic. Donor age, sex, ethnicity and CMV serostatus were compiled together with the repertoire data. A later genetic analysis used genome-wide SNP genotypes for about three fifths of the roughly 700 donors, treating that subset as a discovery cohort. All discovery cohort repertoires had been generated using a single sequencing platform. HLA typing included class I and class II loci at four-digit resolution. The number of typed donors differed by locus: roughly 629-630 for A, B, C, DRB1 and DQB1; 522 for DQA1; 606 for DPA1; and 400 to 480 for DPB1. Several DR-DQ haplotypes were treated as single units for association and clustering because of strong linkage in the cohort. On average, around 230,000 unique TCR beta nucleotide sequences were sequenced per donor among about 400 genotyped donors of the cohort, with roughly 18% of those sequences being non-productive.

In regard to this clone: The antigen it binds to is not known. A read error may account for a junction end that differs from germline.

The research as a whole found: Some IMGT-functional V segments, including TRBV6-2 and TRBV6-3, could not be distinguished by the 87-base-pair reads and were therefore excluded. A further reported finding was that TCR beta sequences accurately predicted the HLA-A and HLA-B alleles for most subjects in the first cohort. A later analysis associated 16,951 TCR beta sequences with specific HLA alleles at a false discovery rate of 0.05. In the study, 164 TCR beta chains were listed as associated with cytomegalovirus. In a later analysis, HLA-associated TCR beta chains showed more clonal expansion and lower generation probabilities than non-associated chains that were equally common. Correlated functional status among segregating V segments might be attributable to linkage disequilibrium, but an unknown experimental factor could not be ruled out. A later analysis reported that several top co-occurrence clusters appeared linked to parvovirus B19, influenza, CMV and Epstein-Barr virus. When HLA alleles, especially DR and DQ, strongly co-occurred, TCR associations were difficult to assign to individual alleles. Across donors, most TCR sequences were observed very rarely, whereas some public TCRs were present in many individuals. The authors suggested that the approach could potentially be extended to other disease states and immunological phenotypes. The sequencing pipeline was judged likely to have produced a cluster of highly shared sequence variants as a technical artifact. In an earlier analysis of some 640 of the donors, most TCR beta V segments were observed in productive rearrangements about 87% or about 30% of the time, broadly matching IMGT annotations. For the cohort, immune exposure information was limited to CMV serostatus. In a later analysis, the rate of TCR association differed among HLA loci, with DRB1 alleles having the most associated TCRs and HLA-C alleles having the fewest. Three of the identified cytomegalovirus-associated TCR beta chains were confirmed in vitro to be specific for cytomegalovirus antigens. Most CMV-associated TCR beta chains appeared to be HLA-restricted in a later analysis, and the HLA associations seemed to be driven largely by CMV exposure. In both the original and validation cohorts, the classifier was reported to diagnose cytomegalovirus status with high specificity and sensitivity. The cohort was sequenced for TCR beta chains only, and without alpha or paired-chain data the features that could be detected were limited. A later genetic analysis reported fewer N-insertions in productive TCRs among donors in an Asian-associated ancestry cluster than the roughly 640-donor mean. HLA typing was unavailable for some donors at each locus, so association tests used only the typed subset. Some 16 rarely observed V segments, including chromosome 9 orphons, were excluded from the earlier analysis of about 500 of the donors because counts were too low. In a later genetic analysis, a missense DCLRE1C variant was associated with V-gene and J-gene trimming of TCR beta chains, and the association was replicated in an independent cohort. Roughly uniform sequencing depth across donors was assumed in presence/absence analyses, although this assumption may not hold.

In total, over 600 healthy bone marrow donors made up the cohort. Cohort members were all nominally healthy when sampled, although unrecorded immune exposures were likely present. The donor was CMV seronegative and belonged to the group of around 350 seronegative cohort members. Each donor provided a peripheral blood sample, and peripheral blood mononuclear cells were used for TCR beta sequencing. Genomic DNA was extracted from the blood cell samples with the Qiagen DNeasy Blood Extraction Kit. Library creation used the immunoSEQ multiplex PCR assay. A mixture of 60 forward primers for TCR Vbeta segments and 13 reverse primers for TCR Jbeta segments was used in the multiplex PCR. The CDR3 region of rearranged TCR beta genes was amplified from genomic DNA with a multiplex PCR assay. On the Illumina HiSeq System, the amplified TCR beta libraries were sequenced as 87-base-pair reads. In the authors' own workflow: In a later analysis, approximately 74 million unique TCR beta chains were counted across the 500 to 850 repertoires, and approximately 11 million of these chains were shared by at least two donors. Raw reads were error-corrected and collapsed into unique sequences by a nearest-neighbor algorithm in which closely related sequences were merged to remove PCR and sequencing errors. CDR3 sequences were aligned to IMGT reference sequences to assign V, D and J gene segments. For a sequence to be retained, at least a six-nucleotide match to both a V gene segment and a J gene segment was required. Rearrangements were classified as productive when the CDR3 lacked stop codons and remained in frame with V and J, and all other rearrangements were classified as non-productive. Following IMGT convention, CDR3 was defined as the stretch from the second conserved V-encoded cysteine to the conserved J-encoded phenylalanine. The earlier analysis of about 610 of the donors excluded sequences that lacked an unambiguous match to a single V gene segment. In an earlier analysis of several hundred of the donors, V segments were called functional above 56.7% productive rearrangements and were called segregating when the between-donor standard deviation exceeded 5%. To diagnose cytomegalovirus status from the catalog of TCR beta chain sequences, a statistical classification framework was built. In a later analysis, V and J genes were assigned by comparing TCR nucleotide sequences against IMGT/GENE-DB human TR gene sequences. Using the TCRdist pipeline, a later analysis assigned CDR3 sequences along with most-parsimonious VDJ recombination scenarios. In a later analysis, each TCR beta chain was defined by its CDR3 amino acid sequence together with its V-gene family, and reads lacking a unique V-gene family were excluded. In a later analysis, 500 to 650 highly shared, low-generation-probability nucleotide sequences were removed to address suspected cross-contamination and a sequencing artifact. A later analysis calculated a clonal expansion index for each public chain from normalized within-repertoire ranks of inferred template counts. A later analysis computed generation probabilities with a VDJ recombination model fitted to out-of-frame rearrangements, and checked the results against IGoR. In a later analysis, TCR-TCR, TCR-HLA and TCR-CMV co-occurrence was scored with hypergeometric tests, and a repertoire-size bias correction was applied to TCR pairs. To estimate false discovery rates, a later analysis permuted the HLA or CMV assignments 20 times. In a later analysis, co-occurring TCRs were grouped using DBSCAN, with TCRdist sequence similarity added in when clustering inside HLA-allele-positive subsets. For co-occurrence clustering, repertoires with fewer than 30,000 or more than 120,000 public chains were excluded, along with several repertoires with anomalous nucleotide sharing. Entries here come from immuneACCESS through TCRdb and include only in-frame sequences with V and J called. Some clones fail to appear in such tables; in the studies checked, an unresolved V gene covers under half of the shortfall, and the cause of the remainder is unknown. The DNA gave D and trimming, while V, J and clone size come from that table. This sample is represented by under 30,000 clones; roughly 79% of them were singletons. The top ten clones comprise approximately 4.5% of the sample.

The CDR3 starts with the cysteine, ends with the phenylalanine, and has 16 residues. This entry keeps only the CDR3 DNA: 48 bases, framed from base 1. The germline V gene (reference sequence) gives CDR1 as SSHAT and CDR2 as FNYEAQ. Material for sequencing was PBMCs. This receptor was taken from a male donor in good health and CMV-seronegative. The chain was built from TRBV7-7 and TRBJ2-5; a tentative D match to TRBD1 spans 6 bases. For the CDR3, the sequence is CASSLVLSGVQETQYF. In nucleotides, the sequence is TGTGCTAGCAGCTTAGTCTTATCAGGGGTCCAAGAGACCCAGTACTTC.